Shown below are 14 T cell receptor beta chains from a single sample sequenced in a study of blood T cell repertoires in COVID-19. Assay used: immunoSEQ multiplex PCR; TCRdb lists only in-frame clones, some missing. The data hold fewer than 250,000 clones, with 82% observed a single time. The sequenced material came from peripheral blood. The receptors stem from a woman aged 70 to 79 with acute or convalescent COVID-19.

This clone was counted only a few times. DNA of the CDR3: TGTGCCAGCAGGCAGGGGTTCAATCAGCCCCAGCATTTT. This sequence encodes CASRQGFNQPQHF. The chain uses TRBV6-5 and TRBJ1-5; D might be TRBD1 (6 bases). Germline V gene sequence: CDR1 MNHEY, CDR2 SVGAGI. The CDR3 covers 13 residues. V shed 6 bases and J shed 3 bases, with 9 bases lying between them.

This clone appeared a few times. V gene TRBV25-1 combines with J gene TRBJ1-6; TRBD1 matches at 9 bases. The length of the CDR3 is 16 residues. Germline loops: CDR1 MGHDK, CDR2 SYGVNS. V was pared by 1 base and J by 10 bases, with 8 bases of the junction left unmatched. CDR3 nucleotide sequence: TGTGCCAGCAGTGAATTCAACAGGGGGCTCCGCTCACCCCTCCACTTT. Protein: CASSEFNRGLRSPLHF.

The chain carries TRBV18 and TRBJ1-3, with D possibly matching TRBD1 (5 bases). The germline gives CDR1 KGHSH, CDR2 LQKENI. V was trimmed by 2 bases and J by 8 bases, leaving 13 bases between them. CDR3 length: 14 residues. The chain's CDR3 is CASSPAVMGHTIYF. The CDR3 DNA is TGTGCCAGCTCACCAGCCGTCATGGGGCACACCATATATTTT.

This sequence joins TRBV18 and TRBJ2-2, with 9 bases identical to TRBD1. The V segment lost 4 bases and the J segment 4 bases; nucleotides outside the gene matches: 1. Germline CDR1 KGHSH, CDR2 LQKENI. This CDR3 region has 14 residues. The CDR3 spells CASSLTGGTGELFF. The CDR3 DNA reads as TGTGCCAGCTCACTGACAGGGGGCACCGGGGAGCTGTTTTTT.

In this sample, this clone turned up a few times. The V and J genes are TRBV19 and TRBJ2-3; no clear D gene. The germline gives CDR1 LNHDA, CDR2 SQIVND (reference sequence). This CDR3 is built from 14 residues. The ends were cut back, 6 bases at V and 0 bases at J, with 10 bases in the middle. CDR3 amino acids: CASRRSSSTDTQYF. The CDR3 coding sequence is TGTGCCAGTAGGAGGAGTTCTAGCACAGATACGCAGTATTTT.

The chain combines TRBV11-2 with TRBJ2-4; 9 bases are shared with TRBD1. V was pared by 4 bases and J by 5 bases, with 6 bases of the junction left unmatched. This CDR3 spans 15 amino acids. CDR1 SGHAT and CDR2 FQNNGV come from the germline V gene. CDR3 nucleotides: TGTGCCAGCAGCTGGGAGTGGGACAGGGAAAACATTCAGTACTTC. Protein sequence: CASSWEWDRENIQYF. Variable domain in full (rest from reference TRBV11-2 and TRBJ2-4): EAGVAQSPRYKIIEKRQSVAFWCNPISGHATLYWYQQILGQGPKLLIQFQNNGVVDDSQLPKDRFSAERLKGVDSTLKIQPAKLEDSAVYLCASSWEWDRENIQYFGAGTRLSVL.

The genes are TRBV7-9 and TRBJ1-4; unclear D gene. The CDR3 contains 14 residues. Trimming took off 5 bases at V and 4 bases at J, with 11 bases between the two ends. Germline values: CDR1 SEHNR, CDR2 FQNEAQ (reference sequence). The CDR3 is CASSRDEVNEKLFF. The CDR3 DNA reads TGTGCCAGCAGCCGCGATGAGGTTAATGAAAAACTGTTTTTT.

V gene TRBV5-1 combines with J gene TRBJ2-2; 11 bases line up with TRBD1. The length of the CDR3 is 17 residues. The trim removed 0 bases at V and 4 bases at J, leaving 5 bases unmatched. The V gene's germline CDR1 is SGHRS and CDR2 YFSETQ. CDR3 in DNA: TGCGCCAGCAGCTTGGCCGGTGGGACAGGGGGCACCGGGGAGCTGTTTTTT. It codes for CASSLAGGTGGTGELFF.

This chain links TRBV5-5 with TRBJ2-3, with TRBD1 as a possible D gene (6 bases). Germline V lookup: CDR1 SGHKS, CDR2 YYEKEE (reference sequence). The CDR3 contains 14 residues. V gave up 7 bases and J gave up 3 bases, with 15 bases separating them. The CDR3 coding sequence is TGTGCCAGCGCCCGGGCAGGGGTTACAGATACGCAGTATTTT. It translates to CASARAGVTDTQYF.

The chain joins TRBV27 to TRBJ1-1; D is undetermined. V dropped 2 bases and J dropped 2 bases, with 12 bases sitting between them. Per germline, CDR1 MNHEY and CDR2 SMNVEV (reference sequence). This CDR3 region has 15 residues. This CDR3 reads CASSLTWRLNTEAFF. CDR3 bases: TGTGCCAGCAGTTTAACGTGGCGACTCAACACTGAAGCTTTCTTT.

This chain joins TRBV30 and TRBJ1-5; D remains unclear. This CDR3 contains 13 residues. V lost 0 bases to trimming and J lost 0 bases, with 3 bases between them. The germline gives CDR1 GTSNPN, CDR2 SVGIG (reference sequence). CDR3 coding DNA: TGTGCCTGGAGTGTTCATAGCAATCAGCCCCAGCATTTT. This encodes CAWSVHSNQPQHF.

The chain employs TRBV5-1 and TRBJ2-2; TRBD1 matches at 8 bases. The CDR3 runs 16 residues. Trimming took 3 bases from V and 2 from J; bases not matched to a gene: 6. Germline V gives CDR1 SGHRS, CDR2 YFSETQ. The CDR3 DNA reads TGCGCCAGCAGCTCCCCGGGACAGGTAAACACCGGGGAGCTGTTTTTT. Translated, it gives CASSSPGQVNTGELFF.

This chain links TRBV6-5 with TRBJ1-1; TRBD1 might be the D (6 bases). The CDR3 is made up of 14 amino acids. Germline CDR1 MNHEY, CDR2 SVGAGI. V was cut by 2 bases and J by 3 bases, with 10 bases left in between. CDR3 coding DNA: TGTGCCAGCAGTTACCTGGACAGCTACACTGAAGCTTTCTTT. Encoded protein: CASSYLDSYTEAFF.

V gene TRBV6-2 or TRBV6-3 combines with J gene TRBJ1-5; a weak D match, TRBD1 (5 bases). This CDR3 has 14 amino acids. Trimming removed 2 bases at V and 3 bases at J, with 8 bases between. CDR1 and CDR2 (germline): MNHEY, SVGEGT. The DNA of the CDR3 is TGTGCCAGCAGTTACCAGGGAAACAATCAGCCCCAGCATTTT. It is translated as CASSYQGNNQPQHF.